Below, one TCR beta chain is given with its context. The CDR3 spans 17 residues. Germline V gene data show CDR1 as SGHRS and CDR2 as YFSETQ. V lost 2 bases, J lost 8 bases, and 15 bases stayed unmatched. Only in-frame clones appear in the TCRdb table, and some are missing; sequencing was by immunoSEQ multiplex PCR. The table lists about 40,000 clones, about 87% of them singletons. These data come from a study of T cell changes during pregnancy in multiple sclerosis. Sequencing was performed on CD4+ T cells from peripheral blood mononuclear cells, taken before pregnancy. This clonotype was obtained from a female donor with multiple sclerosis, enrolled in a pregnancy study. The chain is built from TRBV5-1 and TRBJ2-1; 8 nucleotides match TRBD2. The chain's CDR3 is CASSFESGSGASDEQFF. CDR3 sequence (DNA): TGCGCCAGCAGCTTCGAGAGCGGTAGCGGGGCGAGCGATGAGCAGTTCTTC.